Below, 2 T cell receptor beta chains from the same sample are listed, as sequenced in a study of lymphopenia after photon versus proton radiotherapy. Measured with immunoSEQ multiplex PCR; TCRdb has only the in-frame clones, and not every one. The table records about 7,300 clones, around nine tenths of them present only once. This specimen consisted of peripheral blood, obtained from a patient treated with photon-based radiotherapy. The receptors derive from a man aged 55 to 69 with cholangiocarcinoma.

CDR3 DNA sequence: TGTGCCATCAGTGAGACGGGGTCCTACGAGCAGTACTTC. It is translated as CAISETGSYEQYF. The chain joins TRBV10-3 to TRBJ2-7; a weak D match, TRBD2 (5 bases). Per germline, CDR1 ENHRY and CDR2 SYGVKD. CDR3 size: 13 residues. V lost 2 bases, J lost 1 base, and 6 bases lay in between.

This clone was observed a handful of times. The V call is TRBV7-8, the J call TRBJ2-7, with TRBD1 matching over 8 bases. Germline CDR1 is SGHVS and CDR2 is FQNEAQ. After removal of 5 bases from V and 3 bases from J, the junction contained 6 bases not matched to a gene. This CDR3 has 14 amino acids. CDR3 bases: TGTGCCAGCAGCGCCAGGACAGGGAACTACGAGCAGTACTTC. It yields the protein CASSARTGNYEQYF.